This T cell receptor (beta chain) was captured by sequencing in a study of blood T cell repertoires in COVID-19. As for the study in general: The samples span acute and convalescent COVID-19 from the United States, Italy and Spain. The analysed material was cDNA or gDNA that came from T cells, B-cell-depleted T cells, or PBMCs.

Original methodology: Scientists estimated how many nucleated cells there were by amplifying reference gene primers. The method was immunoSEQ multiplex PCR; TCRdb's version includes in-frame clones alone and lacks a portion of them. That table supplies the V and J calls and clone size; D and trimming were determined from the DNA. Among about 280,000 clones listed, roughly 86% were seen once. The CDR3 is 14 amino acids. The V gene end was trimmed by 6 bases and the J gene end by 9 bases; junction bases not matched to a gene: 9. Germline CDR1 and CDR2: MDHEN and SYDVKM. Source material: peripheral blood. The receptor's source is a young woman who had recovered from COVID-19. The gene calls are TRBV28 and TRBJ1-5; 9 nucleotides match TRBD1. In DNA, the CDR3 is TGTGCCAGCAGCCTCGGGACAGGGAAGATGCCCCAGCATTTT. Translating it yields CASSLGTGKMPQHF. Drawing the rest from reference TRBV28 and TRBJ1-5, the complete variable domain is DVKVTQSSRYLVKRTGEKVFLECVQDMDHENMFWYRQDPGLGLRLIYFSYDVKMKEKGDIPEGYSVSREKKERFSLILESASTNQTSMYLCASSLGTGKMPQHFGDGTRLSIL.